The T cell receptor (beta chain) described here comes from a study of blood T cells in healthy people across ages. V was pared by 8 bases and J by 3 bases, with 7 bases of the junction left unmatched. The CDR3 has 14 residues. In this sample, this clonotype turned up a few times. With a J-beta primer mix and a sample-barcoded 5' primer, a second PCR ran about 6 to 11 cycles. Every single cDNA molecule received a tag from a template-switch adaptor with 12 random nucleotides. TCRdb analysed the 5' RACE reads with MiXCR anew, one entry per CDR3 protein. The sample holds 910,000 or so distinct CDR3 sequences, 51% seen once. The sample providers were healthy Caucasian people from Russia, aged about 6 to 95. Drawn from each donor were 8.5 to 10 milliliters of peripheral blood.

This rearrangement joins TRBV12-3 or TRBV12-4 to TRBJ2-5; 9 bases agree with TRBD2. The sequence derives from an older woman in good health. Sequenced sample: blood. The DNA of the CDR3 is TGTGCCAGCTCTAGCGGGACCCGGGAAGAGACCCAGTACTTC. This sequence encodes CASSSGTREETQYF.